Following are 24 T cell receptor beta chains from one sample sequenced in a study of blood T cell repertoires in COVID-19. Assay used: immunoSEQ multiplex PCR; TCRdb lists only in-frame clones, some missing. There are roughly 350,000 clones in the sample; around 89% occur only once, and 3% to 4% lies in the top ten. Sequencing was carried out using peripheral blood. The receptor set was obtained from a woman in her forties or fifties with active or convalescent COVID-19.

In nucleotides, the CDR3 is TGTGCCAGCAGCTTATCCTACCCTGGCAATGAGCAGTTCTTC. Its protein product is CASSLSYPGNEQFF. The chain is built from TRBV11-2 and TRBJ2-1; D is undetermined. This CDR3 contains 14 residues. Trimming took off 2 bases at V and 6 bases at J, with 11 bases between the two ends. The germline gives CDR1 SGHAT, CDR2 FQNNGV.

The V call is TRBV19, the J call TRBJ2-7, with TRBD1 identical over 10 bases. The CDR3 is 16 residues long. Germline CDR1 and CDR2: LNHDA and SQIVND (reference sequence). Trimming cost V 5 bases and J 4 bases; bases outside gene matches: 11. In DNA form, the CDR3 reads TGTGCCAGTAGTGGGTACCGGGACAGGGGTCAGTACGAGCAGTACTTC. Its protein product is CASSGYRDRGQYEQYF.

DNA for the CDR3: TGTGCCAGTAGTACTCCGTGGGCCCATCAGCCCCAGCATTTT. It encodes CASSTPWAHQPQHF. The chain links TRBV19 to TRBJ1-5, with no clear D. The CDR3 consists of 14 residues. V was clipped by 4 bases and J by 5 bases, with 12 bases between them. The V gene's germline CDR1 is LNHDA and CDR2 SQIVND (reference sequence).

The chain links TRBV4-3 to TRBJ1-4; no clear D gene. The CDR3 has 15 amino acids. The germline gives CDR1 LGHNA, CDR2 YSLEER. V lost 0 bases and J lost 10, with 15 bases in between. The CDR3 reads CASSQDMIGSTKLFF. The CDR3 nucleotides are TGCGCCAGCAGCCAAGATATGATAGGGAGCACAAAACTGTTTTTT.

The J gene is TRBJ2-3, the V gene TRBV6-5; D is perhaps TRBD1 (6 bases). The CDR3 is 14 residues long. The V gene lost 6 bases and the J gene lost 2 bases, with 12 bases spanning the gap. Per the germline V gene, CDR1 is MNHEY and CDR2 is SVGAGI. The CDR3 here is CASRKDRNTDTQYF. CDR3 DNA sequence: TGTGCCAGCAGGAAGGACAGAAACACAGATACGCAGTATTTT.

This chain links TRBV29-1 with TRBJ1-4, with D hard to call. V was trimmed by 2 bases and J by 6 bases, leaving 7 bases between them. Germline V CDR1 and CDR2: SQVTM, ANQGSEA. The CDR3 covers 12 residues. The CDR3 bases are TGCAGCGTTGAATCCGGGGATGAAAAACTGTTTTTT. It is translated as CSVESGDEKLFF. Supplemented by reference TRBV29-1 and TRBJ1-4, the full variable domain reads SAVISQKPSRDICQRGTSLTIQCQVDSQVTMMFWYRQQPGQSLTLIATANQGSEATYESGFVIDKFPISRPNLTFSTLTVSNMSPEDSSIYLCSVESGDEKLFFGSGTQLSVL.

The chain couples TRBV29-1 to TRBJ1-1; D is unclear. The CDR3 spans 12 residues. V was cut by 3 bases and J by 1 base, with 6 bases left in between. From germline, CDR1 is SQVTM and CDR2 ANQGSEA. The CDR3 DNA follows: TGCAGCGTTGAGCACAGGAACACTGAAGCTTTCTTT. Translation gives CSVEHRNTEAFF. The full variable domain, completed using reference TRBV29-1 and TRBJ1-1, is SAVISQKPSRDICQRGTSLTIQCQVDSQVTMMFWYRQQPGQSLTLIATANQGSEATYESGFVIDKFPISRPNLTFSTLTVSNMSPEDSSIYLCSVEHRNTEAFFGQGTRLTVV.

The chain combines TRBV4-1 with TRBJ2-7, with D unresolved. Trimming left V 1 base short and J 2 bases short, with 15 bases between. Germline CDR1 reads MGHRA; CDR2 reads YSYEKL. The CDR3 runs to 16 residues. CDR3 in DNA: TGCGCCAGCAGCCAAGGGTCCTCGACTTACGCCTACGAGCAGTACTTC. Protein: CASSQGSSTYAYEQYF.

This clone came up many times. This chain connects TRBV6-5 to TRBJ2-1; D gene uncertain. Per germline, CDR1 MNHEY and CDR2 SVGAGI. This CDR3 is built from 13 residues. With 6 bases removed from V and 7 bases from J, the gap between germline ends came to 13 bases. The CDR3 sequence is CASRLNQFNEQFF. CDR3 in DNA: TGTGCCAGCAGGCTCAATCAGTTTAATGAGCAGTTCTTC.

The chain carries TRBV19 and TRBJ2-2; possibly TRBD1 for D (6 bases). Trimming took 1 base from V and 4 from J, leaving 10 bases between them. The length of the CDR3 is 15 residues. Germline CDR1 is LNHDA and CDR2 is SQIVND (reference sequence). CDR3 bases: TGTGCCAGTAGTATAGGGACAGCCTCCACCGGGGAGCTGTTTTTT. It specifies CASSIGTASTGELFF.

This sequence joins TRBV27 and TRBJ2-1; 9 bases match TRBD2. Trimming cost V 1 base and J 8 bases; bases outside gene matches: 15. The length of the CDR3 is 18 residues. The germline gives CDR1 MNHEY, CDR2 SMNVEV (reference sequence). The DNA for the CDR3 is TGTGCCAGCAGTTTATTGCGCTGGTATAGCGGGGGAGGCGATGAGCAGTTCTTC. This gives the protein CASSLLRWYSGGGDEQFF.

This chain joins TRBV7-9 and TRBJ2-7; TRBD1 is a possible D gene (5 bases). CDR3 length: 16 residues. Trimming cost V 4 bases and J 2 bases, with 18 bases left between them. Germline V gene data show CDR1 as SEHNR and CDR2 as FQNEAQ (reference sequence). DNA for the CDR3: TGTGCCAGCAGCTCCCCGGAGTCAGGGCCACCCTACGAGCAGTACTTC. Translation gives CASSSPESGPPYEQYF. Filled out from reference TRBV7-9 and TRBJ2-7, the complete variable domain reads DTGVSQNPRHKITKRGQNVTFRCDPISEHNRLYWYRQTLGQGPEFLTYFQNEAQLEKSRLLSDRFSAERPKGSFSTLEIQRTEQGDSAMYLCASSSPESGPPYEQYFGPGTRLTVT.

The V call is TRBV28, the J call TRBJ1-1, with 8 bases identical to TRBD1. Germline CDR1 MDHEN, CDR2 SYDVKM. This CDR3 has 15 residues. Losses at the gene ends were 6 bases for V and 1 base for J; bases not matched to a gene: 7. CDR3 amino acids: CASSFTGQGNTEAFF. The CDR3, as DNA: TGTGCCAGCAGCTTCACCGGACAGGGGAACACTGAAGCTTTCTTT.

The chain recombines TRBV7-2 with TRBJ2-5; weak D call: TRBD2 (6 bases). V lost 2 bases and J lost 0, with 10 bases in between. This CDR3 has 15 residues. Germline CDR1 reads SGHTA; CDR2 reads FQGNSA. The chain's CDR3 is CASSLTSTYQETQYF. The CDR3 bases are TGTGCCAGCAGCTTAACTAGCACGTACCAAGAGACCCAGTACTTC.

The chain is built from TRBV19 and TRBJ2-3, with a weak D call TRBD2 (5 bases). V lost 6 bases, J lost 1 base, and 14 bases lay in between. This CDR3 comprises 15 residues. Germline values: CDR1 LNHDA, CDR2 SQIVND (reference sequence). This CDR3 reads CASRAAGGGTDTQYF. CDR3 nucleotides: TGTGCCAGTAGGGCAGCAGGAGGCGGCACAGATACGCAGTATTTT.

For the CDR3, the DNA is TGTGCCAGCAGCTTTGGCGCGGAGGAAGACCAGCTGTCACCCCTCCACTTT. This sequence encodes CASSFGAEEDQLSPLHF. The chain recombines TRBV5-4 with TRBJ1-6; D not certain. The ends were cut back, 2 bases at V and 10 bases at J, with 22 bases in the middle. The CDR3 extends over 17 amino acids. Germline CDR1 reads SGHNT; CDR2 reads YYREEE (reference sequence).

The chain uses TRBV11-3 and TRBJ2-5; 8 bases match TRBD2. The V and J ends lost 8 bases and 6 bases, in that order; junction bases with no gene match: 14. The germline CDR1 and CDR2 sequences are SGHNT and YENEEA. The CDR3 runs 15 residues. CDR3 protein: CASGPWREVPQTQYF. CDR3 DNA: TGTGCCAGCGGTCCCTGGCGGGAGGTCCCACAGACCCAGTACTTC.

The chain carries TRBV7-2 and TRBJ1-2; 7 bases agree with TRBD1. V lost 5 bases to trimming and J lost 2 bases; unmatched junction nucleotides: 5. CDR3 size: 14 residues. The germline V gene has CDR1 SGHTA and CDR2 FQGNSA. The DNA of the CDR3 is TGTGCCAGCAGCCAAACGACAGGGAACTATGGCTACACCTTC. It codes for CASSQTTGNYGYTF.

The chain joins TRBV6-5 to TRBJ1-2; possible D gene TRBD1, 5 bases. Germline CDR1 and CDR2: MNHEY and SVGAGI. The CDR3 spans 15 residues. Trimming pared 0 bases from V and 4 bases from J, leaving 12 bases between. CDR3 nucleotide sequence: TGTGCCAGCAGTTACTCGATTGGGCAGGGCTATGGCTACACCTTC. It is translated as CASSYSIGQGYGYTF.

J is TRBJ1-2 and V is TRBV29-1; D may be TRBD1 (6 bases). The V and J ends lost 6 bases and 6 bases respectively, with 17 bases between them. The CDR3 is made up of 13 amino acids. Germline V gene lookup returns CDR1 SQVTM and CDR2 ANQGSEA. CDR3 bases: TGCAGCGTAATTTTGGGGCAGGGGAATGGCTACACCTTC. As protein: CSVILGQGNGYTF.

The rearrangement joins TRBV6-5 to TRBJ1-5; D call uncertain. The CDR3 runs 13 residues. The germline V gene has CDR1 MNHEY and CDR2 SVGAGI. Trimming removed 4 bases from V and 4 bases from J, with 8 bases in between. The CDR3, as DNA: TGTGCCAGCAGTTTCAACGGGAATCAGCCCCAGCATTTT. The encoded protein is CASSFNGNQPQHF.

This chain uses TRBV5-1 with TRBJ2-1, with TRBD1 as a possible D gene (6 bases). Per the germline V gene, CDR1 is SGHRS and CDR2 is YFSETQ. This CDR3 contains 14 residues. V was shortened by 4 bases and J by 2 bases, with 10 bases between the two germline ends. The CDR3: CASSLDRAYNEQFF. CDR3 nucleotide sequence: TGCGCCAGCAGCCTGGACAGAGCCTACAATGAGCAGTTCTTC.

The chain combines TRBV11-3 with TRBJ1-1, with TRBD1 as a possible D gene (6 bases). CDR1 and CDR2 (germline): SGHNT, YENEEA. V was shortened by 4 bases and J by 0 bases, with 12 bases between the two germline ends. The CDR3 extends over 15 amino acids. CDR3 protein: CASSSNRVMNTEAFF. Here the CDR3 DNA reads TGTGCCAGCAGCTCTAACAGGGTCATGAACACTGAAGCTTTCTTT.

The chain joins TRBV19 to TRBJ2-3, with D uncertain. The CDR3 is 13 amino acids. The V end lost 5 bases, the J end lost 3 bases, and 9 bases lay between the germline ends. Germline CDR1 and CDR2: LNHDA and SQIVND (reference sequence). CDR3 nucleotides: TGTGCCAGTAGTTCTAGGCATACAGATACGCAGTATTTT. Translated: CASSSRHTDTQYF.